The clone carrying this T cell receptor beta chain showed up many times. The data are from a study of tumor-infiltrating lymphocytes in oesophageal squamous cell carcinoma. MiXCR, applied by TCRdb to the PCR reads, yields one record per CDR3 protein. The table records some 25,000 distinct CDR3 sequences, about 40% of them present only once. This CDR3 is built from 14 residues. CDR1 is SEHNR, CDR2 FQNEAQ, per germline (reference sequence). Trimming took 2 bases from V and 7 from J; bases not matched to a gene: 6. The sample taken for sequencing was esophageal tumor tissue. V is TRBV7-9 and J is TRBJ1-2; 8 nucleotides agree with TRBD1. This clonotype was sampled from a male donor with esophageal squamous cell carcinoma. CDR3 sequence: CASSLLDRGGGYTF. The DNA of the CDR3 is TGTGCCAGCAGCTTATTAGACAGGGGTGGTGGCTACACCTTC.